This T cell receptor (beta chain) was obtained from a study of T cells in Graves' hyperthyroidism and ophthalmopathy (dated by TCRdb to about 2019). With regard to the full study: Peripheral blood samples were taken at the time of initial diagnosis, prior to any treatment. According to the paper, TCR Vbeta CDR3 sequencing was carried out on over 130 peripheral blood samples, which came from fewer than 50 ophthalmopathy, approximately 72 hyperthyroidism and about 17 progressor patients. Following sampling, methimazole starting at 30 mg daily was given to hyperthyroidism patients, and high-dose intravenous methylprednisolone was given to ophthalmopathy patients. The study also compared thyroid tissue and blood T-cell repertoires from about six Graves' hyperthyroidism patients. A discovery cohort of roughly 100 patients, roughly 43 with Graves' ophthalmopathy and about 58 with stable Graves' hyperthyroidism, was used to find distinguishing TCR V-J signatures. The 100 or so discovery patients were randomly divided into training and test sets at a 7:3 ratio. An independent validation cohort of some 18 hyperthyroidism patients and roughly 16 patients who later progressed to ophthalmopathy tested prospective prediction of ophthalmopathy. The paper's findings and limits, for the study overall: Ophthalmopathy was separated from stable hyperthyroidism by a 13 V-J signature model, with 85% to 90% sensitivity and about 84% specificity obtained in cross-validation and 80%/75% obtained in testing. In validation, progression to ophthalmopathy was predicted by the model with almost 71% sensitivity and 72.22% specificity, a median of approximately 7.1 months before onset. Most expanded thyroid clonotypes (frequency above 0.001) were also detected in blood, suggesting blood repertoires may reflect thyroid immune responses. No statistical method was used to fix the sample size in advance, and group allocation was not hidden from the investigators.

Deletion took 6 bases off V and 6 bases off J, with a span of 14 bases between the germline ends. Including cysteine and phenylalanine, the CDR3 has 13 amino acids. The read is trimmed to its CDR3 DNA, 39 bases read in frame from base 1. CDR1 and CDR2 (SEHNR, FQNEAQ) derive from the germline V gene (reference sequence). At least ten counts were recorded for this clonotype. It has no known antigen specificity. No base qualities exist here, and no much larger clone lies one base off it. TCR beta CDR3 regions were amplified from RNA transcripts. For the first round of RT-PCR on the TCR CDR3, the HTBI primer set was used together with the Qiagen OneStep RT-PCR kit. A second multiplex PCR round built the libraries, followed by size selection and purification. Libraries were sequenced paired-end with 100 bp reads on an Illumina HiSeq2000. Per the source publication's procedure: SOAPnuke was used to process the raw data, removing reads that contained adapters or uncalled bases, had a mean Phred below 15, or lacked an exact match to the constant primer or identifier. High-quality paired reads were merged using COPE v1.2.5, and each unique nucleotide sequence was defined as a clonotype. MiTCR v1.1 was used to align clonotypes to the IMGT TRBV, TRBD and TRBJ reference segments. The analysis was restricted to V-J combinations with a frequency above 0.0001, which together covered 99.2% of the repertoires. The TCS score was defined as the ratio of F50 (clonal expansion) to E x V (chaos), calculated using BLOSUM62-based TCRdist between CDR3 peptides within each V-J. Welch's t-statistics and random forest reduced roughly 530 V-J features to fewer than 15, which were used in a naive Bayes classifier (R e1071). The public sequencing data were trimmed at Q25 with fastp and processed into clonotypes with MiXCR by TCRdb, which kept only in-frame beta chains. All rows with the same CDR3 protein become a single entry with the most common DNA and genes. For this entry, the V and J calls and clone size follow TCRdb and not the study's own pipeline. The sample table shows some 370,000 distinct CDR3 sequences, and 11% to 15% are seen once. In total, the top ten clones hold 25% to 30% of the sample.

In the ophthalmopathy patients, disease was moderately to severely active, with a Clinical Activity Score of 3 or more, a NOSPECS grade of 4 or more, and a duration of less than 3 months. Any patient with an uncontrolled infection, another autoimmune disease, pregnancy or lactation was excluded. Clinical symptoms, serum thyroxine and TRAb, thyroid ultrasound, and orbital computed tomography formed the basis for the diagnoses. PBMCs were isolated from approximately 10 ml of fresh peripheral blood by Ficoll-Paque density gradient centrifugation. Total RNA was extracted with Trizol reagent, and quality was checked on an Agilent 2100 Bioanalyzer.

The sequenced sample consisted of blood. The chain is encoded by TRBV7-9 joined to TRBJ1-1, with the D gene not clear enough to name. This clonotype was sampled from a man aged 45 to 65 with Graves' ophthalmopathy. The DNA sequence is as follows: TGTGCCAGCAGTTCCCGGGCCGCCCCTGAAGCTTTCTTT. This codes for CASSSRAAPEAFF.